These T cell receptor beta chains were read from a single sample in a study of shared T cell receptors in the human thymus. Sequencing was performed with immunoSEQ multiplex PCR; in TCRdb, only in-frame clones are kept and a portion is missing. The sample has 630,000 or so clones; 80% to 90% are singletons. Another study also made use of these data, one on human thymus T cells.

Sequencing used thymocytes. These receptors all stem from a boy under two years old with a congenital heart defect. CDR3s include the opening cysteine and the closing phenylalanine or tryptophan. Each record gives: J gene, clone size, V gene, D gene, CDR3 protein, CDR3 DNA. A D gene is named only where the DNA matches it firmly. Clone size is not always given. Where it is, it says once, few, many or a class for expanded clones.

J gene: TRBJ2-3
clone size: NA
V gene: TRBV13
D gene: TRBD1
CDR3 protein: CASSFLLDREKGTQYF
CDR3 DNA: TGTGCCAGCAGCTTCCTACTAGACAGGGAAAAGGGTACGCAGTATTTT

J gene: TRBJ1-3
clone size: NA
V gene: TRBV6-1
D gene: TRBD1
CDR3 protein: CASRATGGSGNTIYF
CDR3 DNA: TGTGCCAGCAGAGCAACAGGGGGATCTGGAAACACCATATATTTT

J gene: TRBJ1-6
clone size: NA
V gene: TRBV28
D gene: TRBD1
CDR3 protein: CASSLGNTGGILSPLHF
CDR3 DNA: TGTGCCAGCAGTTTAGGGAACACAGGGGGCATCCTCTCACCCCTCCACTTT

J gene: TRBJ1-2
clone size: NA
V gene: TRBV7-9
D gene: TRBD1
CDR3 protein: CASSHDRANYGYTF
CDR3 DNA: TGTGCCAGCAGCCACGACAGGGCGAACTATGGCTACACCTTC

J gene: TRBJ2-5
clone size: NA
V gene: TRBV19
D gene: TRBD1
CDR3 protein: CASTRSQGDQETQYF
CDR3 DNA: TGTGCCAGTACGAGATCACAGGGGGACCAAGAGACCCAGTACTTC

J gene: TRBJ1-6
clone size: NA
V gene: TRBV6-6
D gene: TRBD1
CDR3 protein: CASSGSRDRNSPLHF
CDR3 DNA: TGTGCCAGCAGTGGCTCCCGGGACAGAAATTCACCCCTCCACTTT

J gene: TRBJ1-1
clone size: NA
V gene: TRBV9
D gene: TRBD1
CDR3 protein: CASSVDEQGSEAFF
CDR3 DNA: TGTGCCAGCAGCGTAGATGAACAGGGGAGTGAAGCTTTCTTT

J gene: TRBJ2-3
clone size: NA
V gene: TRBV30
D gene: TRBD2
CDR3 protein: CAWSVRGGSSTDTQYF
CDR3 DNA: TGTGCCTGGAGTGTACGGGGGGGATCTAGCACAGATACGCAGTATTTT

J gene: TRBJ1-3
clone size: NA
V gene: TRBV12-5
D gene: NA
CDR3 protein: CASGFSLFLPGNTIYF
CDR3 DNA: TGTGCTAGTGGTTTTAGCCTTTTCTTACCTGGAAACACCATATATTTT

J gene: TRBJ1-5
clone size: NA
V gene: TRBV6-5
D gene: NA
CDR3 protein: CASSSLCPDQPQHF
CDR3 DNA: TGTGCCAGCAGTTCCCTATGCCCGGATCAGCCCCAGCATTTT

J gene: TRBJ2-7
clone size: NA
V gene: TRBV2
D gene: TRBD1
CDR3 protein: CASSEAHQGVLPYEQYF
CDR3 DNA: TGTGCCAGCAGTGAAGCGCATCAGGGGGTCCTGCCCTACGAGCAGTACTTC

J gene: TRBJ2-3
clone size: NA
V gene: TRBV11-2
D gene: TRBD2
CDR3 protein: CASSSTAKLAGTDTQYF
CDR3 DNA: TGTGCCAGCAGCTCGACCGCGAAACTAGCGGGCACAGATACGCAGTATTTT

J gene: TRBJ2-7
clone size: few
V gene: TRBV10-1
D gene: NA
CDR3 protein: CASSESTSLLPGAYEQYF
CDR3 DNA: TGCGCCAGCAGTGAGTCGACGTCTCTGTTGCCGGGGGCCTACGAGCAGTACTTC

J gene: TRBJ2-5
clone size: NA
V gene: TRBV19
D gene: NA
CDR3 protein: CASSIDLGIETQYF
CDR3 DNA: TGTGCCAGTAGTATAGACCTCGGGATAGAGACCCAGTACTTC

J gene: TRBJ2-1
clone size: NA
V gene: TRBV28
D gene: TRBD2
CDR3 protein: CASRTSGASDEQFF
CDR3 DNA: TGTGCCAGCCGCACTAGCGGGGCGTCTGATGAGCAGTTCTTC

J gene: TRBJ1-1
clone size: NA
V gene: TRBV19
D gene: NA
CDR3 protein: CASSITQGPTEAFF
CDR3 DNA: TGTGCCAGTAGTATCACTCAGGGGCCGACTGAAGCTTTCTTT